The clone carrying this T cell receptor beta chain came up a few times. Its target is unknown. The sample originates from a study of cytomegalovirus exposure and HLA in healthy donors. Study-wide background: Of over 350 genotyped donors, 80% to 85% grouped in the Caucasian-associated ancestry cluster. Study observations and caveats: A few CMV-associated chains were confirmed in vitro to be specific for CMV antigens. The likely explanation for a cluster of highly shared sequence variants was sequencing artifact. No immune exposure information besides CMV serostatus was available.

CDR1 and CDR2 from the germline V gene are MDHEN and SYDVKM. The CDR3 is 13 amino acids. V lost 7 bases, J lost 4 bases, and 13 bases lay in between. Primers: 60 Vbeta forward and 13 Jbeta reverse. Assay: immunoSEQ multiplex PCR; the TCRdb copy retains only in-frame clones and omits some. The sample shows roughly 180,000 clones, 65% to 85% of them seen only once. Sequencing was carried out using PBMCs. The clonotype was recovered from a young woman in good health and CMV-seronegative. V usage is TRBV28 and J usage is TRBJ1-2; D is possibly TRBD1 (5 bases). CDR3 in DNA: TGTGCCAGCACAGGGAATACCCTCTATGGCTACACCTTC. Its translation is CASTGNTLYGYTF.